Sequencing of this T cell receptor (beta chain) was carried out in a study of T cells in Graves' hyperthyroidism and ophthalmopathy. Germline CDR1 MDHEN, CDR2 SYDVKM. This CDR3 spans 14 amino acids. Trimming cost V 5 bases and J 4 bases; bases outside gene matches: 6. This clonotype occurred many times. Its target is not known. Whole-study findings and limits: Most clonotypes that expanded in the thyroid above 0.001 also showed up in blood.

Clinical symptoms, serum thyroxine, TRAb, thyroid ultrasound and orbital computed tomography informed diagnoses. Amplified TCR beta CDR3 regions came from RNA transcripts. The HTBI primer set drove a first-round RT-PCR of the TCR CDR3. TCRdb re-called the multiplex PCR reads with MiXCR, one entry per CDR3 protein. Here the sample spans roughly 98,000 distinct CDR3 sequences, 35% to 50% being singletons. The chain is built from TRBV28 and TRBJ2-5; TRBD2 matches at 8 bases. The TCR was taken from a woman in her 30s with Graves' hyperthyroidism. The sequenced material came from peripheral blood or thyroid tissue (not recorded which). The CDR3 region has the DNA TGTGCCAGCAGTAAGACGGGAGGGACAGAGACCCAGTACTTC. As protein: CASSKTGGTETQYF.